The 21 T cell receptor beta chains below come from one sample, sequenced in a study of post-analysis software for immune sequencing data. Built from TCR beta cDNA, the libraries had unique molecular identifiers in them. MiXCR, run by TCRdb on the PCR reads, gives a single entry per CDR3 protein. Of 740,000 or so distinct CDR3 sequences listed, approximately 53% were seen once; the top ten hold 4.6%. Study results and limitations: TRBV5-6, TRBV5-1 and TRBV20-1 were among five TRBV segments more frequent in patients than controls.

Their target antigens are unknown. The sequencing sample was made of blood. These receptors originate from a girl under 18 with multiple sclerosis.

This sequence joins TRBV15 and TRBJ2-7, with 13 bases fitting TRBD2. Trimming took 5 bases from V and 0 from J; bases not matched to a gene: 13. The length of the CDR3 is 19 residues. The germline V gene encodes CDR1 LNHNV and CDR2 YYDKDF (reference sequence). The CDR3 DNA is TGTGCCACCAGCCAAGGGACTAGCGGGATAATAAAAAGCTCCTACGAGCAGTACTTC. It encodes CATSQGTSGIIKSSYEQYF.

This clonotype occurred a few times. The CDR3 DNA follows: TGTGCCAGCAGCCGCGGGACTAGCGGGAGTCGCTACGAGCAGTACTTC. This codes for CASSRGTSGSRYEQYF. V gene TRBV4-2 combines with J gene TRBJ2-7; 14 positions agree with TRBD2. Trimming took 4 bases from V and 3 from J; bases not matched to a gene: 5. There are 16 residues in the CDR3. Germline V gene lookup returns CDR1 LGHNA and CDR2 YNFKEQ.

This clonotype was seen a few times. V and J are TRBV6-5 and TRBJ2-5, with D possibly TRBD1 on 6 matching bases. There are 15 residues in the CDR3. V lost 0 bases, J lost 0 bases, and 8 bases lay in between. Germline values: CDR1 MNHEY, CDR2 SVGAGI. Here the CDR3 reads CASSYSDRNQETQYF. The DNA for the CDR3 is TGTGCCAGCAGTTACTCCGACAGGAACCAAGAGACCCAGTACTTC.

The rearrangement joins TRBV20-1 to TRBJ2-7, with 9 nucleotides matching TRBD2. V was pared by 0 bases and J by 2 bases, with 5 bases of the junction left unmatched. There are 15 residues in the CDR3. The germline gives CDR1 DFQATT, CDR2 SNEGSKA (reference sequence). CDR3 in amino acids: CSARDISGSPYEQYF. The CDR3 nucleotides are TGCAGTGCTAGAGATATTAGCGGGAGCCCCTACGAGCAGTACTTC.

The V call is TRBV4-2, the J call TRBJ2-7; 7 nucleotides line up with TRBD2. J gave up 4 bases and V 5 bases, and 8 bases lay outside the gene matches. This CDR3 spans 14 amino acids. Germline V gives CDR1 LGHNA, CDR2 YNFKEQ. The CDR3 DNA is TGTGCCAGCAGCTGGGGAGGGGCAATTTACGAGCAGTACTTC. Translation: CASSWGGAIYEQYF.

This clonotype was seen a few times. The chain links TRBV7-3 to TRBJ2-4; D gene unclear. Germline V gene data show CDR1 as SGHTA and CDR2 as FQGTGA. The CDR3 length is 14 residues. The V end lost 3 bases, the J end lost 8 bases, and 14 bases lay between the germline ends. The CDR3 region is CASSFGEGSDIQYF. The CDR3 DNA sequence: TGTGCCAGCAGCTTTGGGGAAGGGTCTGACATTCAGTACTTC.

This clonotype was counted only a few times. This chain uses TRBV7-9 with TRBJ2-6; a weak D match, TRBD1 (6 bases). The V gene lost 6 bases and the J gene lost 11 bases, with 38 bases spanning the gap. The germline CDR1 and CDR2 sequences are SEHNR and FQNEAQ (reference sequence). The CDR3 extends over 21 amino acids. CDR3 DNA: TGTGCCAGCAGTCTTGACTCCGGGACACCCGCTAGAGTGGTTATGACGGACGTCCTGACTTTC. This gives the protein CASSLDSGTPARVVMTDVLTF.

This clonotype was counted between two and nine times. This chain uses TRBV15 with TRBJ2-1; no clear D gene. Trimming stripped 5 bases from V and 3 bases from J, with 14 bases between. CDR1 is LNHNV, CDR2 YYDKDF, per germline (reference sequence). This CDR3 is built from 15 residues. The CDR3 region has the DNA TGTGCCACCAGCGCCATAGGTGTCGACTACAATGAGCAGTTCTTC. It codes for CATSAIGVDYNEQFF.

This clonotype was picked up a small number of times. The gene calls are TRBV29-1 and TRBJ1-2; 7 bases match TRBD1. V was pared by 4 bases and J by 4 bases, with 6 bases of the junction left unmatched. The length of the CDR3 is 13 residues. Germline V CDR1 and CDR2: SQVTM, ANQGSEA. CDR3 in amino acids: CSVAGTAVYGYTF. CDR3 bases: TGCAGCGTTGCGGGGACAGCGGTCTATGGCTACACCTTC.

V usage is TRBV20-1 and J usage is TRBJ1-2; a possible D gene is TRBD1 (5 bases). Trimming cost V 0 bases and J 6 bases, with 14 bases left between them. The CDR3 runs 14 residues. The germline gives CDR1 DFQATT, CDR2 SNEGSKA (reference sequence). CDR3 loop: CSARDQKGPHGYTF. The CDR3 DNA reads TGCAGTGCTAGAGATCAAAAGGGGCCCCATGGCTACACCTTC.

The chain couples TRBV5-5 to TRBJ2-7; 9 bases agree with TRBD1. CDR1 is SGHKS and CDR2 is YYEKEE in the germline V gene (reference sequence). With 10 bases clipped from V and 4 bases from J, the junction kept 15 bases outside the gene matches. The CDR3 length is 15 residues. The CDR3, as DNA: TGTGCCGGCTCCCCTGGGGTGGGACAGGGTTACGAGCAGTACTTC. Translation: CAGSPGVGQGYEQYF.

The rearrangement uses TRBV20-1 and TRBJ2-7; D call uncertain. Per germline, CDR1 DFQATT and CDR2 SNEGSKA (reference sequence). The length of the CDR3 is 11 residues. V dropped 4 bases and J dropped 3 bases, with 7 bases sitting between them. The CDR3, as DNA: TGCAGTGCTACTCCAGGCTACGAGCAGTACTTC. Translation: CSATPGYEQYF.

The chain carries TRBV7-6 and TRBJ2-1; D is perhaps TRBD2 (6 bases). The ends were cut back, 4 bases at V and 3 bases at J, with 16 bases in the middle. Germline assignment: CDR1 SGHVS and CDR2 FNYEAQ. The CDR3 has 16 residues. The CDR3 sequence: CASSSEVKTSYNEQFF. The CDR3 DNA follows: TGTGCCAGCAGCTCCGAAGTCAAGACTAGCTACAATGAGCAGTTCTTC.

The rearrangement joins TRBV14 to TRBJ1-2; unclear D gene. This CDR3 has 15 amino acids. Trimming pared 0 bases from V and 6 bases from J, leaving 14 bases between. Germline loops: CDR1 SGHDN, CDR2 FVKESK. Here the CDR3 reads CASSQDHEVGDGYTF. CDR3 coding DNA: TGTGCCAGCAGCCAAGATCACGAGGTCGGAGATGGCTACACCTTC. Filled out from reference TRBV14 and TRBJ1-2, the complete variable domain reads EAGVTQFPSHSVIEKGQTVTLRCDPISGHDNLYWYRRVMGKEIKFLLHFVKESKQDESGMPNNRFLAERTGGTYSTLKVQPAELEDSGVYFCASSQDHEVGDGYTFGSGTRLTVV.

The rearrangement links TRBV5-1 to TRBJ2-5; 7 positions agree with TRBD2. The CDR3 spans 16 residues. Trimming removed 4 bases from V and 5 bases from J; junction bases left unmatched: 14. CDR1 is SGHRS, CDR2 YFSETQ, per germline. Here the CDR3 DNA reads TGCGCCAGCAGCCCACCCTGGGAGGGGCCCAAGGAGACCCAGTACTTC. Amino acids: CASSPPWEGPKETQYF.

The CDR3 loop reads CSVEPPGGEQYF. The CDR3 nucleotides are TGCAGCGTTGAACCCCCGGGGGGAGAGCAGTACTTC. V and J are TRBV29-1 and TRBJ2-7, with 7 bases that match TRBD2. Germline CDR1 is SQVTM and CDR2 is ANQGSEA. This CDR3 contains 12 residues. With 2 bases clipped from V and 7 bases from J, the junction kept 5 bases outside the gene matches.

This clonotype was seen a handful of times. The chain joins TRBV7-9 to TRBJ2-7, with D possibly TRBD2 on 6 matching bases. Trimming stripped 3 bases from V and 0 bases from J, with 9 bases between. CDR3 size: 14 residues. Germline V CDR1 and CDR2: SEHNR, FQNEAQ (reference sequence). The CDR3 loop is CASSFGTPSYEQYF. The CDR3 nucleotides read TGTGCCAGCAGCTTCGGGACTCCCTCCTACGAGCAGTACTTC.

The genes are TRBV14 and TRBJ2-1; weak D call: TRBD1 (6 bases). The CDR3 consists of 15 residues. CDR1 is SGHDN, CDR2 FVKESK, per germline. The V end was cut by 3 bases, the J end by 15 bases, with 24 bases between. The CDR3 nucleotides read TGTGCCAGCAGCCACCCAGGGGCAGGGAAGGCGATACTGTTCTTC. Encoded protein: CASSHPGAGKAILFF.

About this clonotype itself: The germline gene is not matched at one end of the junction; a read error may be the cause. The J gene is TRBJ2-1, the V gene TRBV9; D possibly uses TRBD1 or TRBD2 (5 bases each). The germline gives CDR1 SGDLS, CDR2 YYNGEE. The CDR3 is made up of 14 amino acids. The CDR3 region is CAGSVGPDYNEQFF. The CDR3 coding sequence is TGTGCCGGCAGCGTGGGACCCGACTACAATGAGCAGTTCTTC.

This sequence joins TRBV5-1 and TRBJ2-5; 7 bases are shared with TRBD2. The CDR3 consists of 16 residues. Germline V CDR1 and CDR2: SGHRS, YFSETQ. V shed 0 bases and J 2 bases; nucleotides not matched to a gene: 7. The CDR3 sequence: CASSLGASGIQETQYF. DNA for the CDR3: TGCGCCAGCAGCTTGGGGGCGAGCGGGATACAAGAGACCCAGTACTTC.

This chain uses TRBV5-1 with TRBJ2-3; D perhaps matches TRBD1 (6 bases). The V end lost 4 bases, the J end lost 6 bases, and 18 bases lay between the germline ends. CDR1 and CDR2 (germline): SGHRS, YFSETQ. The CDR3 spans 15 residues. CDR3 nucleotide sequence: TGCGCCAGCAGCCCGGCCGCCAACAGGGCCGATACGCAGTATTTT. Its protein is CASSPAANRADTQYF.